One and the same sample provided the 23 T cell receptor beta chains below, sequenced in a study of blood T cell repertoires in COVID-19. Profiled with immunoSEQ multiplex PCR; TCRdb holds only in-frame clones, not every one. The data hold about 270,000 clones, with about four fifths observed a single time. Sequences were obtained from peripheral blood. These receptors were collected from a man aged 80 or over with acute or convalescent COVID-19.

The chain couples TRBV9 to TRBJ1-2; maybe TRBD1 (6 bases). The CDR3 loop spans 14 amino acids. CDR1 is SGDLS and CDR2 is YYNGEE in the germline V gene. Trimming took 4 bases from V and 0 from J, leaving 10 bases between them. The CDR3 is CASSSGQSNYGYTF. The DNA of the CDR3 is TGTGCCAGCAGCTCTGGACAGTCTAACTATGGCTACACCTTC.

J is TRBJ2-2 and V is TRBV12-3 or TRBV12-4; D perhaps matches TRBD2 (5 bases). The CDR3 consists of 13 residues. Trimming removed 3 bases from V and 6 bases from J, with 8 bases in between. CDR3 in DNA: TGTGCCAGCAGTTTTGGAGGTCCCGGGGAGCTGTTTTTT. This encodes CASSFGGPGELFF.

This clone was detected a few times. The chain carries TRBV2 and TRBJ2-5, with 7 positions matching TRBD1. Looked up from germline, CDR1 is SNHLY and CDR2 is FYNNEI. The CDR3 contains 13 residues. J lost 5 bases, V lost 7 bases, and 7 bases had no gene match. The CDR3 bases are TGTGCCAGCACTCGACAGGGCCGGGAGACCCAGTACTTC. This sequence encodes CASTRQGRETQYF.

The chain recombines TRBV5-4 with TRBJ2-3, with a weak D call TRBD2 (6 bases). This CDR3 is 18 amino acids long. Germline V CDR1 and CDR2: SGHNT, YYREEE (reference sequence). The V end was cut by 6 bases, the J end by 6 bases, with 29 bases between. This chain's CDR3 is CASTRASGVLAPVDTQYF. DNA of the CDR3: TGTGCCAGCACCCGCGCGTCGGGGGTACTAGCCCCGGTGGATACGCAGTATTTT.

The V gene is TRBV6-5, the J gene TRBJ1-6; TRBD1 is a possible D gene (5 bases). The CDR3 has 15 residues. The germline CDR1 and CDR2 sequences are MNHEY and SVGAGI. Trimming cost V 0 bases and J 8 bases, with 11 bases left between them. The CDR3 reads CASSYSTRADSPLHF. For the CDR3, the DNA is TGTGCCAGCAGTTACTCGACCAGGGCTGATTCACCCCTCCACTTT.

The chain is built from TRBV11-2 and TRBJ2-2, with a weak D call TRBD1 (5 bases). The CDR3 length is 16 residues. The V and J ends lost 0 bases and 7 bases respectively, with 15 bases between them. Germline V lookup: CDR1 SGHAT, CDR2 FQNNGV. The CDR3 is CASSLEGRVKGGELFF. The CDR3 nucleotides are TGTGCCAGCAGCTTAGAGGGCAGGGTAAAGGGCGGGGAGCTGTTTTTT.

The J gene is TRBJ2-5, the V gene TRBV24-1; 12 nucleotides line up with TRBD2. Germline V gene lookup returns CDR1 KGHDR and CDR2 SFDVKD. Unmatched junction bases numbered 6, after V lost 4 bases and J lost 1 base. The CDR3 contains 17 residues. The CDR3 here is CATSDPRTSGTQETQYF. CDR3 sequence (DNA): TGTGCCACCAGTGACCCTAGGACTAGCGGGACCCAAGAGACCCAGTACTTC.

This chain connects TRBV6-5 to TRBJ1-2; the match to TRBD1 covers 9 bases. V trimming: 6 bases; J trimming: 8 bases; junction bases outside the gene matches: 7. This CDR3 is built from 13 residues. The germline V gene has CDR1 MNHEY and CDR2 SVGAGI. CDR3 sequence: CASRKQGAGGYTF. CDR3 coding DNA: TGTGCCAGCAGAAAACAGGGGGCGGGGGGCTACACCTTC.

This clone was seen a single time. The chain's CDR3 is CASRDAGGDSPLHF. The CDR3 DNA reads as TGCGCCAGCAGGGACGCAGGGGGTGATTCACCCCTCCACTTT. The V gene is TRBV5-1, the J gene TRBJ1-6, with 7 bases matching TRBD1. Trimming removed 5 bases from V and 8 bases from J; junction bases left unmatched: 7. CDR1 is SGHRS and CDR2 is YFSETQ in the germline V gene. This CDR3 is 14 amino acids long.

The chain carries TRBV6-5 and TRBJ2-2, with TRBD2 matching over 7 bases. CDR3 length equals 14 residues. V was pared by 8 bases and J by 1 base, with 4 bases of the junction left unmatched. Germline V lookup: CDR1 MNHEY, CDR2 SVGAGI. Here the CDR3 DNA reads TGTGCCAGCTCTCCGGGAGGGAACACCGGGGAGCTGTTTTTT. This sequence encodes CASSPGGNTGELFF.

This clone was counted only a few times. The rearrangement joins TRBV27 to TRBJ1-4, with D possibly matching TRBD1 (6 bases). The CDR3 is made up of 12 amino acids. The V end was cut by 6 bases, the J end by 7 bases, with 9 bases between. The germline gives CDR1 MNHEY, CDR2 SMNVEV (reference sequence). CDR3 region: CASRQGREKLFF. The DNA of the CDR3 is TGTGCCAGCAGACAGGGACGTGAAAAACTGTTTTTT. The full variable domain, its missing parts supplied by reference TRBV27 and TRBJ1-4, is EAQVTQNPRYLITVTGKKLTVTCSQNMNHEYMSWYRQDPGLGLRQIYYSMNVEVTDKGDVPEGYKVSRKEKRNFPLILESPSPNQTSLYFCASRQGREKLFFGSGTQLSVL.

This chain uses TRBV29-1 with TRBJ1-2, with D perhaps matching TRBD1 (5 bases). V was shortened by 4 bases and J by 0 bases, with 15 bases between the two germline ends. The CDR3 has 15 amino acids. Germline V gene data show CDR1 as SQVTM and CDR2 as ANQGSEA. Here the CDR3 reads CSVAPRTPTNYGYTF. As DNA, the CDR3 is TGCAGCGTTGCCCCCCGGACACCAACTAACTATGGCTACACCTTC.

The CDR3 loop reads CASSQPTGPGYTF. The CDR3 nucleotides read TGTGCCAGCAGCCAACCGACAGGGCCCGGCTACACCTTC. The V gene is TRBV5-4, the J gene TRBJ1-2, with TRBD1 matching over 7 bases. Germline V gives CDR1 SGHNT, CDR2 YYREEE (reference sequence). After removal of 4 bases from V and 8 bases from J, the junction contained 8 bases not matched to a gene. CDR3 size: 13 residues.

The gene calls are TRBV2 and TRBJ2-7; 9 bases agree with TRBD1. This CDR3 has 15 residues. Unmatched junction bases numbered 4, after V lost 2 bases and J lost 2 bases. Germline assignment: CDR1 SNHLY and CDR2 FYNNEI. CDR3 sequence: CASSEQGQGPYEQYF. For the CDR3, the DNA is TGTGCCAGCAGTGAACAGGGACAGGGCCCCTACGAGCAGTACTTC.

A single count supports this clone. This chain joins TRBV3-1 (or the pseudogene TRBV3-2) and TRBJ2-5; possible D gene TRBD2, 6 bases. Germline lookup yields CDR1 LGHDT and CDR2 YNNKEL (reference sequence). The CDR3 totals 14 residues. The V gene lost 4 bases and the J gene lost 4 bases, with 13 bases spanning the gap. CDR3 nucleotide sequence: TGTGCCAGCAGCCCCGGGGCAGCGGGAGAGACCCAGTACTTC. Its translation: CASSPGAAGETQYF.

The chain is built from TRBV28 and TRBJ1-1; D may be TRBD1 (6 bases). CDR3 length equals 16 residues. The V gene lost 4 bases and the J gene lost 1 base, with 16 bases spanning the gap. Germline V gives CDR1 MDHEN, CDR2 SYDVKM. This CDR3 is CASSSAGAMENTEAFF. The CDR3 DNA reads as TGTGCCAGCAGTTCAGCAGGGGCTATGGAGAACACTGAAGCTTTCTTT.

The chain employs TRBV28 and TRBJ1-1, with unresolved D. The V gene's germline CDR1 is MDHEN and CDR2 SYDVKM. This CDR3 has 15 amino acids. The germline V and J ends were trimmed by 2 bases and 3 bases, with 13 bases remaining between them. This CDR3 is CASSLMGPQDTEAFF. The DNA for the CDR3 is TGTGCCAGCAGTTTAATGGGCCCACAAGACACTGAAGCTTTCTTT.

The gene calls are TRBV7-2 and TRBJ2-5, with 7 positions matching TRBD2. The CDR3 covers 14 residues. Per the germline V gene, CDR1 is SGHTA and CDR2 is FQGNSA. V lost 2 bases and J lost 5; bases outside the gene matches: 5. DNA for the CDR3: TGTGCCAGCAGCTTACTGACCGGGGGGGAGACCCAGTACTTC. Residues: CASSLLTGGETQYF.

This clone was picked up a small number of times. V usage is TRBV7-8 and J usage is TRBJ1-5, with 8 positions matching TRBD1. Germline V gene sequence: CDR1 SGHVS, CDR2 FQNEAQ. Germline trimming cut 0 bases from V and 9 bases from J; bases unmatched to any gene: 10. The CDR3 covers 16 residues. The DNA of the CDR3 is TGTGCCAGCAGCTTAGCGGGGACAGGCTTTCAGTGGCCCCAGCATTTT. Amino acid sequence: CASSLAGTGFQWPQHF.

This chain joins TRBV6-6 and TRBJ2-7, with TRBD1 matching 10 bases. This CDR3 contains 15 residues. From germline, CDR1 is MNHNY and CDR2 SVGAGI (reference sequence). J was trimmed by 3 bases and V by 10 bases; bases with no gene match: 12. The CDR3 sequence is CAIGKPGQGVYEQYF. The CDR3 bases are TGTGCCATCGGAAAACCTGGACAGGGGGTCTACGAGCAGTACTTC.

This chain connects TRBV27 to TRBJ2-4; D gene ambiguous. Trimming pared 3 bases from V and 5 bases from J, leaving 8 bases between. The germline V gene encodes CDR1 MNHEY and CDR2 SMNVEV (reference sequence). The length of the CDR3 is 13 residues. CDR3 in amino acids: CASSFSFQNIQYF. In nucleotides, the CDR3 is TGTGCCAGCAGTTTTAGTTTCCAAAACATTCAGTACTTC.

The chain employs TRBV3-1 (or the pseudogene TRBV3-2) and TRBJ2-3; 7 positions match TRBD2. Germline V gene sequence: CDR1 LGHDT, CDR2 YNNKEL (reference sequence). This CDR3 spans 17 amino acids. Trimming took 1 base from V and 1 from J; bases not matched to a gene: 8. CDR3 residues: CASSQALGAGGTDTQYF. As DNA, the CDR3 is TGTGCCAGCAGCCAAGCTCTTGGTGCGGGAGGCACAGATACGCAGTATTTT.

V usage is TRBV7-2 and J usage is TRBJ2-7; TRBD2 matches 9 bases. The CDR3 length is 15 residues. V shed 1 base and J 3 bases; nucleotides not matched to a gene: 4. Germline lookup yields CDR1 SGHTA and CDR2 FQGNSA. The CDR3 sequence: CASSLDGRGGYEQYF. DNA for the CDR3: TGTGCCAGCAGCTTAGACGGGCGGGGGGGCTACGAGCAGTACTTC.